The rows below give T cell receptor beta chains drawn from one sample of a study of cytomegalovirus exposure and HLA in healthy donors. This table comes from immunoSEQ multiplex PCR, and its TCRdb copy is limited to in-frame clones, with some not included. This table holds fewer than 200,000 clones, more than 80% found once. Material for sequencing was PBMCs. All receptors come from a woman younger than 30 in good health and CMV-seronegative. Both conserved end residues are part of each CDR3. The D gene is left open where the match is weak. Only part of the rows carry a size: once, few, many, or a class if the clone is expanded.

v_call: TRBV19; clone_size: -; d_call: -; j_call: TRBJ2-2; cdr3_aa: CASSYWGVGELFF; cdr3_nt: TGTGCCAGTAGTTATTGGGGCGTCGGGGAGCTGTTTTTT
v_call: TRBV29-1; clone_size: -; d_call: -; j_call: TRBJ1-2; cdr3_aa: CSVGVAGGYTF; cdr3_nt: TGCAGCGTTGGGGTGGCGGGTGGCTACACCTTC
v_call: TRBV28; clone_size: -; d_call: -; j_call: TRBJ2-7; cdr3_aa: CASSSPGFPYEQYF; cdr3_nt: TGTGCCAGCAGTTCCCCAGGGTTCCCCTACGAGCAGTACTTC
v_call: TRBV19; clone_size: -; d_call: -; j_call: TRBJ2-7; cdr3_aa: CASSITVDTYEQYF; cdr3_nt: TGTGCCAGTAGTATCACAGTAGACACCTACGAGCAGTACTTC
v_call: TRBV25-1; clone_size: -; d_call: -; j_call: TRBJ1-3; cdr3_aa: CASSDHRQAGNTIYF; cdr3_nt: TGTGCCAGCAGTGATCATCGACAGGCTGGAAACACCATATATTTT
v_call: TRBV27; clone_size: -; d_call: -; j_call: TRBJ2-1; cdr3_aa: CASSFWGPEKNEQFF; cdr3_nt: TGTGCCAGCAGTTTCTGGGGGCCGGAGAAAAATGAGCAGTTCTTC
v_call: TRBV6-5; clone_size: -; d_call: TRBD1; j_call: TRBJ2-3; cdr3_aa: CASSYTTGRADTQYF; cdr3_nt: TGTGCCAGCAGTTACACGACAGGGCGGGCAGATACGCAGTATTTT
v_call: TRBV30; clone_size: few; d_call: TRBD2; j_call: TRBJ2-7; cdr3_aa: CAWSVPGGSEQYF; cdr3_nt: TGTGCCTGGAGTGTACCTGGCGGGAGCGAGCAGTACTTC
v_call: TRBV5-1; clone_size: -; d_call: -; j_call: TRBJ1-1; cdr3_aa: CASSLFEWGLTTEAFF; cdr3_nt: TGCGCCAGCAGCTTGTTTGAGTGGGGACTGACCACTGAAGCTTTCTTT
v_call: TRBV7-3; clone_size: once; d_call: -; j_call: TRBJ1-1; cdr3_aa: CASSLYAGGNTEAFF; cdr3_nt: TGTGCCAGCAGCTTATATGCAGGAGGGAACACTGAAGCTTTCTTT
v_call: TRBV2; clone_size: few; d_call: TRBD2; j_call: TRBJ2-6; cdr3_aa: CASSGGLAGGFSGANVLTF; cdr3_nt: TGTGCCAGCAGTGGGGGACTAGCGGGAGGGTTCTCTGGGGCCAACGTCCTGACTTTC
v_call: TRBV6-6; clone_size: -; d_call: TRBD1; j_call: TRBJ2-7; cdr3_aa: CASGQGREQYF; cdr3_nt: TGTGCCAGCGGACAGGGCCGCGAGCAGTACTTC
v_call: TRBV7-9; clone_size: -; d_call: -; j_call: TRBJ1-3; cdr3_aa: CASSTADRSSGNTIYF; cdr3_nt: TGTGCCAGCAGCACAGCCGACAGGAGCTCTGGAAACACCATATATTTT
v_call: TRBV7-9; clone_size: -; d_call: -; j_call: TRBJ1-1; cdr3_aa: CASSLEAAASITEAFF; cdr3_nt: TGTGCCAGCAGCTTAGAGGCGGCGGCGAGTATCACTGAAGCTTTCTTT
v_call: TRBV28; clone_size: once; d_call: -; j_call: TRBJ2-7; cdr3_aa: CASSPTRAIFYEQYF; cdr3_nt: TGTGCCAGCAGTCCTACTAGGGCCATCTTCTACGAGCAGTACTTC
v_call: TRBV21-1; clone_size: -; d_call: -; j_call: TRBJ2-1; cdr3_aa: CASSTLSEPYNEQFF; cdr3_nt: TGTGCCAGCAGCACGTTGAGCGAGCCATACAATGAGCAGTTCTTC
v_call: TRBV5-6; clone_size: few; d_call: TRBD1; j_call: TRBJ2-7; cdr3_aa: CASSPAGQADPAYEQYF; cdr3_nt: TGTGCCAGCAGCCCGGCGGGACAGGCGGACCCCGCCTACGAGCAGTACTTC
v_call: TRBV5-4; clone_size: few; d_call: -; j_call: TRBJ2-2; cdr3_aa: CASSLEAGRTGELFF; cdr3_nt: TGTGCCAGCAGCTTGGAAGCAGGGCGGACCGGGGAGCTGTTTTTT
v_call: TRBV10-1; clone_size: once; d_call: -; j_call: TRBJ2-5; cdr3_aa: CASSVGLANQETQYF; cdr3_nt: TGCGCCAGCAGTGTGGGGCTAGCGAACCAAGAGACCCAGTACTTC
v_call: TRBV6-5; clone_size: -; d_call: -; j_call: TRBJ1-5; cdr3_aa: CASSYTQGRGQPQHF; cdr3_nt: TGTGCCAGCAGTTACACACAGGGCCGGGGTCAGCCCCAGCATTTT
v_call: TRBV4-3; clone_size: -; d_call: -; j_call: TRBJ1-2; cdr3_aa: CASSQDLDSFYGYTF; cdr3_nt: TGCGCCAGCAGCCAAGATTTGGACTCCTTTTATGGCTACACCTTC
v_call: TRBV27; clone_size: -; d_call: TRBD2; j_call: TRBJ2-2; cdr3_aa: CASRPPGLAGGGLTGELFF; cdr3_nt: TGTGCCAGCAGACCACCGGGACTAGCGGGAGGCGGTCTGACCGGGGAGCTGTTTTTT
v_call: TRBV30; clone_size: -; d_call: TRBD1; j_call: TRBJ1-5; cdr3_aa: CAWSEGAYSNQPQHF; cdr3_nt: TGTGCCTGGAGTGAGGGGGCGTATAGCAATCAGCCCCAGCATTTT
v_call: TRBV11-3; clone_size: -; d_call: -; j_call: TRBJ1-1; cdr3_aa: CASSGGPLEAFF; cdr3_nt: TGTGCCAGCAGCGGAGGACCGCTCGAAGCTTTCTTT
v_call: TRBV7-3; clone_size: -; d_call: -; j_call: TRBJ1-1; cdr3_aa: CASSSQGGGTEAFF; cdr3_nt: TGTGCCAGCAGTTCACAGGGCGGGGGAACTGAAGCTTTCTTT
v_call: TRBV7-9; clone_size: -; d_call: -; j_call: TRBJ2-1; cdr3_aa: CASSSPAWGRSRQFF; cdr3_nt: TGTGCCAGCAGCTCCCCCGCTTGGGGGAGGAGTAGGCAGTTCTTC
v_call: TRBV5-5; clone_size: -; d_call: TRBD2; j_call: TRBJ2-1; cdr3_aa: CASSFDRYAGGYNEQFF; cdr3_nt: TGTGCCAGCAGCTTTGACAGGTATGCGGGAGGATACAATGAGCAGTTCTTC
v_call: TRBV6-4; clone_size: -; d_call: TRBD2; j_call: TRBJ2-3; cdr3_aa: CASSDSSGSGADTQYF; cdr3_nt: TGTGCCAGCAGTGACTCGAGCGGGAGTGGGGCAGATACGCAGTATTTT
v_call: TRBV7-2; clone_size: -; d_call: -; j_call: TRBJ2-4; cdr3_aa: CASSSPSGGRAKNIQYF; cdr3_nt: TGTGCCAGCAGCTCACCGTCCGGGGGACGAGCCAAAAACATTCAGTACTTC
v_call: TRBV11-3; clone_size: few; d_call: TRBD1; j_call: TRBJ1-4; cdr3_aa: CASSARDRSEKLFF; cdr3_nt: TGTGCCAGCAGCGCCCGGGACAGGAGTGAAAAACTGTTTTTT
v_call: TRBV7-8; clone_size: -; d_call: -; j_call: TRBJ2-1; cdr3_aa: CASSFRRLVNNEQFF; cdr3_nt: TGTGCCAGCAGCTTTAGGCGGTTGGTCAACAATGAGCAGTTCTTC
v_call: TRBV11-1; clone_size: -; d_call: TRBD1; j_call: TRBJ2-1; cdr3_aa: CASSSGQNNEQFF; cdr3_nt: TGTGCCAGCAGCTCGGGACAGAACAATGAGCAGTTCTTC
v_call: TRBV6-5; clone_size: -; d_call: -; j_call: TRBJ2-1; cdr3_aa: CASSYGGGGGNEQFF; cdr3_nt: TGTGCCAGCAGTTACGGGGGCGGGGGCGGCAATGAGCAGTTCTTC
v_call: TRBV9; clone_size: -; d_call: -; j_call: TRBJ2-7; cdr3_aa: CASSVSQAGYEQYF; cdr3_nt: TGTGCCAGCAGCGTATCCCAAGCGGGCTACGAGCAGTACTTC
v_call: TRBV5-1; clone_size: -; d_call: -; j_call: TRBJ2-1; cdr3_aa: CASSFGDRLNEQFF; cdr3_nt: TGCGCCAGCAGCTTCGGGGATAGGTTAAATGAGCAGTTCTTC
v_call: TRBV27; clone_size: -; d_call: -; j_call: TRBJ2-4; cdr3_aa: CASSAWEDLAKNIQYF; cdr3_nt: TGTGCCAGCAGTGCGTGGGAGGACCTAGCCAAAAACATTCAGTACTTC
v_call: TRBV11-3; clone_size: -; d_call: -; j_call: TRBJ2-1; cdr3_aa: CASSFGESSYNEQFF; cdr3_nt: TGTGCCAGCAGCTTTGGGGAGAGCTCCTACAATGAGCAGTTCTTC
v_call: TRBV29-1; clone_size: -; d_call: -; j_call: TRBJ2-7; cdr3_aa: CSVEGGHSSYEQYF; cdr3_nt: TGCAGCGTTGAAGGGGGACACAGCTCCTACGAGCAGTACTTC
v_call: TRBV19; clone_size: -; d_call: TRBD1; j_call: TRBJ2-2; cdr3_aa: CASSIDREGATGELFF; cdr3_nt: TGTGCCAGTAGTATAGATCGCGAGGGGGCGACCGGGGAGCTGTTTTTT
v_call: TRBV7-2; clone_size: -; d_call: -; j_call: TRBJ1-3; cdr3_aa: CASSAPSQDRAYSGNTIYF; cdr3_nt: TGTGCCAGCAGCGCCCCGAGCCAGGACAGAGCTTACTCTGGAAACACCATATATTTT
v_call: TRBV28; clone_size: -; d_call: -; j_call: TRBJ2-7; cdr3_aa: CASSSTHRAQQYF; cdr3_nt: TGTGCCAGCAGCTCCACCCACAGGGCGCAGCAGTACTTC
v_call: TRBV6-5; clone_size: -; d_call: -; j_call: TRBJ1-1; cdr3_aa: CASSLGVKNTEAFF; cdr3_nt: TGTGCCAGCAGTCTCGGGGTGAAGAACACTGAAGCTTTCTTT